A single sample is the source of the 13 T cell receptor beta chains below, sequenced in a study of T cell responses to AZD1222 COVID-19 vaccine listed by TCRdb under 2021. Interpreted using the paper, the time point label stands for: baseline before first vaccination. Library generation was performed with the immunoSEQ multiplex PCR assay. TCRdb took over this immuneACCESS table, retaining in-frame rearrangements with V and J assigned. Such tables are incomplete; in checked studies, under half of the missing clones stem from an unresolved V gene, and the remainder is unexplained. A total of approximately 140,000 clones appear in this sample, about 90% of them only once. The ten largest account for around 5% of the sample. Sample: peripheral blood, taken on day 0 of AZD1222 vaccination. The receptors here all came from an adult in good health.

J is TRBJ1-1 and V is TRBV9, with 12 bases matching TRBD1. The V gene end was trimmed by 0 bases and the J gene end by 2 bases; junction bases not matched to a gene: 8. The germline V gene encodes CDR1 SGDLS and CDR2 YYNGEE. The CDR3 contains 18 residues. CDR3 loop: CASSVEPGQGALNTEAFF. The CDR3 nucleotides are TGTGCCAGCAGCGTAGAGCCGGGACAGGGGGCCCTCAACACTGAAGCTTTCTTT.

The V and J genes are TRBV11-1 and TRBJ2-1; D tentatively reads TRBD1 or TRBD2 (5 bases each). The CDR3 covers 15 residues. Germline CDR1 SGHAT, CDR2 FQDESV (reference sequence). The ends were cut back, 2 bases at V and 7 bases at J, with 15 bases in the middle. CDR3 amino acids: CASSLMRGRLNEQFF. CDR3 DNA: TGTGCCAGCAGCTTAATGAGGGGTAGGTTGAATGAGCAGTTCTTC.

V and J are TRBV25-1 and TRBJ1-5; a weak D match, TRBD1 (6 bases). This CDR3 has 12 residues. The V and J ends lost 5 bases and 7 bases respectively, with 9 bases between them. Germline V gene lookup returns CDR1 MGHDK and CDR2 SYGVNS. The DNA for the CDR3 is TGTGCCAGCAGTTCAGGGGACCAGCCCCAGCATTTT. It encodes CASSSGDQPQHF.

The rearrangement links TRBV2 to TRBJ2-4; 8 positions match TRBD1. Germline V gene sequence: CDR1 SNHLY, CDR2 FYNNEI. CDR3 length: 14 amino acids. The V segment lost 5 bases and the J segment 7 bases; nucleotides outside the gene matches: 7. CDR3 in amino acids: CASSNRDRRNIQYF. CDR3 DNA sequence: TGTGCCAGCAGTAACCGGGACAGGAGGAACATTCAGTACTTC. The full variable domain, in which reference TRBV2 and TRBJ2-4 provide the parts outside the CDR3, is EPEVTQTPSHQVTQMGQEVILRCVPISNHLYFYWYRQILGQKVEFLVSFYNNEISEKSEIFDDQFSVERPDGSNFTLKIRSTKLEDSAMYFCASSNRDRRNIQYFGAGTRLSVL.

The chain couples TRBV6-2 or TRBV6-3 to TRBJ1-5, with a possible D match to TRBD1 (5 bases). V was cut by 2 bases and J by 5 bases, with 22 bases left in between. Germline-derived CDR1 and CDR2 are MNHEY and SVGEGT. The CDR3 length is 18 residues. This CDR3 reads CASSYVQTGRRKDQPQHF. In nucleotides, the CDR3 is TGTGCCAGCAGTTACGTGCAGACGGGGCGGAGGAAGGATCAGCCCCAGCATTTT.

The CDR3 spells CASSEGGFPLSGANVLTF. CDR3 sequence (DNA): TGTGCCAGCAGTGAGGGTGGGTTCCCCCTCTCTGGGGCCAACGTCCTGACTTTC. V is TRBV25-1 and J is TRBJ2-6; D is uncertain. Between the trimmed V and J ends, which lost 3 bases and 0 bases, there was a span of 15 bases. The CDR3 runs 18 residues. Germline V lookup: CDR1 MGHDK, CDR2 SYGVNS. Full variable domain (rest looked up from reference TRBV25-1 and TRBJ2-6): EADIYQTPRYLVIGTGKKITLECSQTMGHDKMYWYQQDPGMELHLIHYSYGVNSTEKGDLSSESTVSRIRTEHFPLTLESARPSHTSQYLCASSEGGFPLSGANVLTFGAGSRLTVL.

This clone was observed once. The chain's CDR3 is CASSQAQGQGHEKLFF. The CDR3 coding sequence is TGCGCCAGCAGCCAAGCCCAGGGACAGGGACATGAAAAACTGTTTTTT. The chain recombines TRBV4-3 with TRBJ1-4, with 9 bases fitting TRBD1. The CDR3 has 16 residues. Trimming at V came to 1 base and at J to 6 bases, leaving 6 bases not matched to a gene. The germline V gene encodes CDR1 LGHNA and CDR2 YSLEER.

The chain recombines TRBV12-3 or TRBV12-4 with TRBJ1-1, with D perhaps TRBD1 (5 bases). CDR3 length: 12 residues. Trimming stripped 7 bases from V and 1 base from J, with 7 bases between. CDR3: CASTGGNTEAFF. The CDR3 nucleotides read TGTGCCAGCACGGGGGGGAACACTGAAGCTTTCTTT.

V is TRBV4-3 and J is TRBJ2-7; D is unclear. V was trimmed by 1 base and J by 6 bases, leaving 13 bases between them. Germline values: CDR1 LGHNA, CDR2 YSLEER. The CDR3 sequence is 14 residues long. CDR3 region: CASSQVARAPEQYF. CDR3 DNA: TGCGCCAGCAGCCAAGTGGCAAGGGCACCCGAGCAGTACTTC.

The V and J genes are TRBV15 and TRBJ1-2; TRBD1 might be the D (5 bases). The CDR3 is 15 amino acids. The germline CDR1 and CDR2 sequences are LNHNV and YYDKDF (reference sequence). The V and J ends lost 0 bases and 7 bases respectively, with 15 bases between them. CDR3 in amino acids: CATSRDGARRSGYTF. CDR3 coding DNA: TGTGCCACCAGCAGAGACGGGGCCCGGCGCTCTGGCTACACCTTC.

This rearrangement joins TRBV29-1 to TRBJ1-4; 10 bases map to TRBD1. V gave up 3 bases and J gave up 7 bases; unmatched junction bases: 5. The CDR3 contains 14 residues. From germline, CDR1 is SQVTM and CDR2 ANQGSEA. CDR3 loop: CSVDPGTGVEKLFF. The DNA of the CDR3 is TGCAGCGTTGATCCCGGGACAGGGGTTGAAAAACTGTTTTTT.

The chain combines TRBV15 with TRBJ2-2; D is perhaps TRBD2 (6 bases). CDR3 size: 19 residues. Germline CDR1 is LNHNV and CDR2 is YYDKDF (reference sequence). V dropped 1 base and J dropped 6 bases, with 24 bases sitting between them. CDR3 sequence: CATSRAYSAGSGAAGELFF. The DNA for the CDR3 is TGTGCCACCAGCAGAGCGTATTCAGCGGGTTCCGGGGCGGCCGGGGAGCTGTTTTTT.

V gene TRBV18 combines with J gene TRBJ1-4; a possible D gene is TRBD1 (6 bases). Trimming removed 3 bases from V and 5 bases from J, with 16 bases in between. CDR3 length: 16 residues. Germline V gene data show CDR1 as KGHSH and CDR2 as LQKENI. This chain's CDR3 is CASSPGDTYSNEKLFF. The CDR3 DNA sequence: TGTGCCAGCTCACCGGGGGACACTTACTCGAATGAAAAACTGTTTTTT. Full variable domain (rest looked up from reference TRBV18 and TRBJ1-4): NAGVMQNPRHLVRRRGQEARLRCSPMKGHSHVYWYRQLPEEGLKFMVYLQKENIIDESGMPKERFSAEFPKEGPSILRIQQVVRGDSAAYFCASSPGDTYSNEKLFFGSGTQLSVL.